This is a list of T cell receptor beta chains from one sample in a study of technical replicates of blood from a few donors. Produced via immunoSEQ multiplex PCR; TCRdb's table is partial and in-frame only. The sample has 85,000 to 95,000 clones; 96% are singletons. Sample: T cells isolated from PBMCs. All receptors derive from a human donor in good health. CDR3s include the opening cysteine and the closing phenylalanine or tryptophan. The order of the fields is V gene, J gene, clone size, D gene, CDR3 protein, CDR3 DNA. The D gene is left open where the match is weak. Expanded clones are given a class, and other clones once, few, many or no size at all.

TRBV18	TRBJ1-1	once	TRBD1	CASSPGAQGEWAFF	TGTGCCAGCTCCCCCGGGGCACAGGGGGAGTGGGCTTTCTTT
TRBV7-8	TRBJ1-5	.	.	CASSLGLNQPQHF	TGTGCCAGCAGCTTAGGACTAAATCAGCCCCAGCATTTT
TRBV29-1	TRBJ1-3	.	.	CSVETVSGNTIYF	TGCAGCGTTGAAACGGTCTCTGGAAACACCATATATTTT
TRBV6-5	TRBJ1-1	once	TRBD1	CASSYPTGETEAFF	TGTGCCAGCAGTTATCCGACAGGGGAAACTGAAGCTTTCTTT
TRBV7-9	TRBJ2-5	.	TRBD1	CASSLYPRGETQYF	TGTGCCAGCAGCTTATATCCCAGGGGGGAGACCCAGTACTTC
TRBV30	TRBJ2-3	.	TRBD2	CAWSAHLAGVMDTQYF	TGTGCCTGGAGTGCCCATCTAGCGGGAGTAATGGATACGCAGTATTTT
TRBV30	TRBJ2-7	.	TRBD2	CAWRVSRASGTNEQYF	TGTGCCTGGAGGGTGTCGAGGGCTAGCGGGACCAACGAGCAGTACTTC
TRBV19	TRBJ1-2	few	TRBD1	CASTADRGYGYTF	TGTGCCAGTACTGCCGACAGGGGGTATGGCTACACCTTC
TRBV5-1	TRBJ2-3	.	.	CASSLVGGSTDTQYF	TGCGCCAGCAGCTTGGTTGGGGGGAGCACAGATACGCAGTATTTT
TRBV19	TRBJ1-1	.	TRBD1	CASRGQGLRVTEAFF	TGTGCCAGTAGGGGACAGGGGCTTCGGGTCACTGAAGCTTTCTTT
TRBV27	TRBJ2-5	.	TRBD1	CASSPRYTGVRETQYF	TGTGCCAGCAGTCCCCGCTATACAGGGGTTCGAGAGACCCAGTACTTC
TRBV19	TRBJ2-7	.	.	CASSIPGISYEQYF	TGTGCCAGTAGTATCCCCGGGATCTCCTACGAGCAGTACTTC
TRBV19	TRBJ1-4	.	TRBD1	CASRDRASEKLFF	TGTGCCAGTAGGGACAGGGCAAGTGAAAAACTGTTTTTT
TRBV7-9	TRBJ1-1	.	.	CASSLWEDNTEAFF	TGTGCCAGCAGCTTGTGGGAGGACAACACTGAAGCTTTCTTT